The 22 T cell receptor beta chains below come from one sample, sequenced in a study of T cell repertoires in cytomegalovirus infection. TCRdb independently ran MiXCR on the reads; one entry per CDR3 protein. In the table there are over 300,000 distinct CDR3 sequences, roughly a sixth of which are singletons. The specimen sequenced was PBMCs. Receptors originate from a human donor in good health (CMV status not recorded). Some clones in this sample may be carry-over from other donors' samples.

This clonotype was detected many times. The V and J genes are TRBV7-9 and TRBJ2-1; maybe TRBD1 (5 bases). This CDR3 is 12 amino acids long. The germline CDR1 and CDR2 sequences are SEHNR and FQNEAQ (reference sequence). Trimming cost V 11 bases and J 3 bases, with 11 bases left between them. The DNA for the CDR3 is TGTGCCTTAGGGGTAGTCTACAATGAGCAGTTCTTC. Translating it yields CALGVVYNEQFF.

This sequence joins TRBV18 and TRBJ2-1; D possibly uses TRBD1 or TRBD2 (5 bases each). Germline V gives CDR1 KGHSH, CDR2 LQKENI. V lost 1 base and J 4 bases, leaving 14 bases between the germline ends. CDR3 length: 16 residues. The CDR3 sequence is CASSPRRGLSYNEQFF. The CDR3 DNA follows: TGTGCCAGCTCACCACGCCGGGGCCTATCATACAATGAGCAGTTCTTC.

CDR3 loop: CASSYRQEYNSPLHF. CDR3 DNA sequence: TGTGCCAGCAGCTATAGACAGGAATATAATTCACCCCTCCACTTT. The gene calls are TRBV7-9 and TRBJ1-6, with a possible D match to TRBD1 (6 bases). V dropped 4 bases and J dropped 4 bases, with 11 bases sitting between them. The CDR3 is 15 residues long. Germline lookup yields CDR1 SEHNR and CDR2 FQNEAQ (reference sequence).

This clonotype was counted many times. This sequence joins TRBV6-1 and TRBJ1-6, with 7 positions matching TRBD1. J lost 6 bases, V lost 2 bases, and 13 bases had no gene match. CDR3 length: 18 residues. In germline, CDR1 is MNHNS, CDR2 SASEGT. CDR3 nucleotide sequence: TGTGCCAGCAGTGAACGAGCGGCAGGGGGGATCGTTAATTCACCCCTCCACTTT. Amino acid sequence: CASSERAAGGIVNSPLHF.

This clonotype has more than one count but fewer than ten. V and J are TRBV7-9 and TRBJ2-2, with TRBD1 matching 7 bases. V gave up 3 bases and J gave up 0 bases; unmatched junction bases: 4. Germline V gene sequence: CDR1 SEHNR, CDR2 FQNEAQ (reference sequence). This CDR3 has 16 amino acids. CDR3 in DNA: TGTGCCAGCAGCTTTCACAGGGGAACGAACACCGGGGAGCTGTTTTTT. It encodes CASSFHRGTNTGELFF.

The V gene is TRBV6-1, the J gene TRBJ2-7, with D perhaps TRBD2 (6 bases). Germline V gives CDR1 MNHNS, CDR2 SASEGT. The CDR3 covers 13 residues. Trimming cost V 0 bases and J 5 bases, with 8 bases left between them. CDR3 coding DNA: TGTGCCAGCAGTGAAGCGTGGGAGGACGAGCAGTACTTC. It codes for CASSEAWEDEQYF.

This clonotype turned up a few times. The chain combines TRBV6-1 with TRBJ1-4, with no clear D. Germline loops: CDR1 MNHNS, CDR2 SASEGT. The CDR3 is made up of 14 amino acids. V lost 7 bases and J 4 bases, leaving 13 bases between the germline ends. This CDR3 reads CASNSDVRNEKLFF. For the CDR3, the DNA is TGTGCCAGCAACTCCGATGTTCGTAATGAAAAACTGTTTTTT.

A word on this clonotype: A read error may explain this, as a much larger clone is one base away. This chain joins TRBV12-3 or TRBV12-4 and TRBJ2-1; D is tentatively TRBD1 or TRBD2 (5 bases each). The V and J ends lost 7 bases and 6 bases respectively, with 16 bases between them. The CDR3 sequence is 14 residues long. CDR3 DNA: TGTGCCAGCACCTCGGGGCAGGAGGTCAATGAGCAGTTCTTC. Translating gives CASTSGQEVNEQFF.

This clonotype showed up many times. The V call is TRBV7-2, the J call TRBJ1-5; D is perhaps TRBD1 (6 bases). The CDR3 is made up of 14 amino acids. CDR1 is SGHTA, CDR2 FQGNSA, per germline. V lost 3 bases and J 6 bases, leaving 12 bases between the germline ends. The CDR3: CASSFPGVSQPQHF. The CDR3 DNA follows: TGTGCCAGCAGCTTTCCAGGGGTTAGTCAGCCCCAGCATTTT.

This clonotype appeared many times. In DNA, the CDR3 is TGTGCCAGCAGCTCAAACGCGGGGGGGCCAGAGACCCAGTACTTC. This encodes CASSSNAGGPETQYF. The chain employs TRBV7-2 and TRBJ2-5; 9 bases are shared with TRBD2. The CDR3 is 15 residues long. V shed 4 bases and J 4 bases; nucleotides not matched to a gene: 7. CDR1 and CDR2 (germline): SGHTA, FQGNSA.

The V gene is TRBV20-1, the J gene TRBJ2-3; possibly TRBD2 for D (5 bases). CDR1 DFQATT and CDR2 SNEGSKA come from the germline V gene (reference sequence). This CDR3 has 18 amino acids. The germline V and J ends were trimmed by 1 base and 3 bases, with 23 bases remaining between them. This CDR3 is CSARGEYGPGSRTDTQYF. CDR3 DNA sequence: TGCAGTGCTAGAGGGGAGTACGGGCCGGGGAGTAGAACAGATACGCAGTATTTT.

V is TRBV13 and J is TRBJ1-1; D remains unclear. V was clipped by 8 bases and J by 1 base, with 11 bases between them. This CDR3 region has 13 residues. Germline CDR1 is PRHDT and CDR2 is FYEKMQ (reference sequence). The CDR3 sequence is CASASRPNTEAFF. The CDR3 DNA reads as TGTGCCAGCGCATCCAGACCGAACACTGAAGCTTTCTTT.

This clonotype came up a few times. V gene TRBV12-3 or TRBV12-4 combines with J gene TRBJ1-6; 8 bases are a match to TRBD1. V dropped 6 bases and J dropped 8; count of bases not matched to a gene: 3. The CDR3 length is 13 residues. Here the CDR3 reads CASRGQGDSPLHF. Written as DNA, the CDR3 is TGTGCCAGCAGAGGACAGGGAGATTCACCCCTCCACTTT.

The rearrangement joins TRBV20-1 to TRBJ1-5, with D maybe TRBD1 (5 bases). Looked up from germline, CDR1 is DFQATT and CDR2 is SNEGSKA (reference sequence). The CDR3 consists of 14 residues. Between the trimmed V and J ends, which lost 5 bases and 6 bases, there was a span of 17 bases. CDR3 loop: CSAYSGAAFQPQHF. CDR3 bases: TGCAGTGCTTACTCTGGGGCAGCGTTTCAGCCCCAGCATTTT.

The J gene is TRBJ2-3, the V gene TRBV28; maybe TRBD2 (7 bases). The length of the CDR3 is 16 residues. The ends were cut back, 8 bases at V and 2 bases at J, with 20 bases in the middle. The germline V gene has CDR1 MDHEN and CDR2 SYDVKM. CDR3 amino acids: CASWRGRGRFTDTQYF. CDR3 bases: TGTGCCAGCTGGAGGGGGAGGGGTCGGTTCACAGATACGCAGTATTTT.

A few counts support this clonotype. The chain has TRBV7-9 and TRBJ2-2, with a tentative D call TRBD2 (5 bases). The CDR3 has 19 residues. V was pared by 1 base and J by 2 bases, with 20 bases between. Looked up from germline, CDR1 is SEHNR and CDR2 is FQNEAQ (reference sequence). The CDR3 sequence: CASSLVRNNDYYNTGELFF. CDR3 sequence (DNA): TGTGCCAGCAGCTTAGTTCGCAACAACGACTACTATAACACCGGGGAGCTGTTTTTT.

This clonotype was picked up a small number of times. V usage is TRBV5-1 and J usage is TRBJ2-7; TRBD1 might be the D (6 bases). Trimming removed 2 bases at V and 0 bases at J, with 9 bases between. The germline gives CDR1 SGHRS, CDR2 YFSETQ. The CDR3 has 14 amino acids. CDR3 nucleotide sequence: TGCGCCAGCAGCTTTTGGACAGACTCCTACGAGCAGTACTTC. Encoded protein: CASSFWTDSYEQYF. The full variable domain, in which reference TRBV5-1 and TRBJ2-7 provide the parts outside the CDR3, is KAGVTQTPRYLIKTRGQQVTLSCSPISGHRSVSWYQQTPGQGLQFLFEYFSETQRNKGNFPGRFSGRQFSNSRSEMNVSTLELGDSALYLCASSFWTDSYEQYFGPGTRLTVT.

The V gene is TRBV6-1, the J gene TRBJ1-2, with D hard to call. CDR1 and CDR2 (germline): MNHNS, SASEGT. The CDR3 extends over 15 amino acids. V was pared by 0 bases and J by 4 bases, with 12 bases between. CDR3 loop: CASSEASRLGYGYTF. CDR3 in DNA: TGTGCCAGCAGTGAAGCGAGCAGGCTCGGCTATGGCTACACCTTC.

This clonotype was observed a handful of times. This chain connects TRBV12-5 to TRBJ1-4; D is unclear. V lost 0 bases and J 8 bases, leaving 19 bases between the germline ends. Germline CDR1 LGHNT, CDR2 FRNRAP. The CDR3 has 17 amino acids. The CDR3 region is CASGLVLGTFNQEKLFF. CDR3 DNA sequence: TGTGCTAGTGGTTTGGTACTAGGTACCTTCAACCAAGAAAAACTGTTTTTT.

This clonotype appeared a few times. One end of the junction varies from germline; a read error may be responsible. The chain combines TRBV28 with TRBJ1-6, with TRBD1 as a possible D gene (5 bases). The CDR3 totals 16 residues. Germline V gene sequence: CDR1 MDHEN, CDR2 SYDVKM. The CDR3 DNA is TGTGCCAGCAGTCTATGGGACGTGAGATATAATTCACCCCTCCACTTT. This codes for CASSLWDVRYNSPLHF.

This clonotype showed up many times. This chain connects TRBV7-6 to TRBJ1-3; D is undetermined. The CDR3 length is 13 residues. The V end lost 8 bases, the J end lost 8 bases, and 16 bases lay between the germline ends. CDR1 is SGHVS and CDR2 is FNYEAQ in the germline V gene. The CDR3 reads CASAPIFEDTIYF. In DNA, the CDR3 is TGTGCCAGCGCCCCCATTTTTGAGGACACCATATATTTT.

The chain links TRBV2 to TRBJ1-5; 7 bases align to TRBD1. The V segment lost 3 bases and the J segment 9 bases; nucleotides outside the gene matches: 8. This CDR3 contains 14 residues. Germline V lookup: CDR1 SNHLY, CDR2 FYNNEI. Here the CDR3 DNA reads TGTGCCAGCAGTGATTCACAGGGGCCCGGGCCCCAGCATTTT. Its protein is CASSDSQGPGPQHF.